The clone carrying this TCR beta chain has at least ten counts. No antigen is known for it. In making TCR beta libraries, quantitative 5'-RACE with molecular barcodes was used. TCRdb analysed the 5' RACE reads with MiXCR anew, one entry per CDR3 protein. The sample lists 230,000 or so distinct CDR3 sequences, more than 20% seen once, with roughly 0.67% in the top ten. The sample is drawn from a study of CD8 T cells in ankylosing spondylitis. Study-wide results and limits: Clones linked with disease were CD8+ and fairly uncommon in the peripheral blood. It was reported that disease-linked clones were significantly enriched in matched ankylosing spondylitis synovial fluid. Ankylosing spondylitis blood appeared to carry a characteristic TCR beta motif of eight or nine highly homologous variants.

V dropped 6 bases and J dropped 6 bases, with 21 bases sitting between them. Germline values: CDR1 SEHNR, CDR2 FQNEAQ (reference sequence). The CDR3 contains 16 residues. This sequence originates from a male donor with ankylosing spondylitis or in good health (not recorded which). Sequenced material: blood, either unsorted or a sorted T cell fraction (not recorded which). This chain links TRBV7-9 with TRBJ1-5; D may be TRBD1 (6 bases). The CDR3 region is CASRCSGAQTGQPQHF. The CDR3 nucleotides are TGTGCCAGCAGATGTTCGGGGGCGCAGACGGGTCAGCCCCAGCATTTT. Together with reference TRBV7-9 and TRBJ1-5, the CDR3 gives the full variable domain: DTGVSQNPRHKITKRGQNVTFRCDPISEHNRLYWYRQTLGQGPEFLTYFQNEAQLEKSRLLSDRFSAERPKGSFSTLEIQRTEQGDSAMYLCASRCSGAQTGQPQHFGDGTRLSIL.